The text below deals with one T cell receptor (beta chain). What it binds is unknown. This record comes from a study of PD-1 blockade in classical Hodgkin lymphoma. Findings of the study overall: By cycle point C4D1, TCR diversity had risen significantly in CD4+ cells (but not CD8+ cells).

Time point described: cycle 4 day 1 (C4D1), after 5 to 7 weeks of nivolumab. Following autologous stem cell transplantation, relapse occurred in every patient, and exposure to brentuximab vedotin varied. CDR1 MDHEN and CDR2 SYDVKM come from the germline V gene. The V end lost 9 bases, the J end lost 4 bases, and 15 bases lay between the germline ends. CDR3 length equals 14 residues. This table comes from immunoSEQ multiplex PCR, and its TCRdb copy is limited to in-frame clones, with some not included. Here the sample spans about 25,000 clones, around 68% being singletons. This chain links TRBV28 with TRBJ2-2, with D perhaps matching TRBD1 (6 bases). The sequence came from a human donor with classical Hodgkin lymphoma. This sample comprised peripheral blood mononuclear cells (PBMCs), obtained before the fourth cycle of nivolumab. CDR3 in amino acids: CASRQALITGELFF. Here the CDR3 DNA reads TGTGCCAGTAGACAGGCCCTAATCACCGGGGAGCTGTTTTTT.